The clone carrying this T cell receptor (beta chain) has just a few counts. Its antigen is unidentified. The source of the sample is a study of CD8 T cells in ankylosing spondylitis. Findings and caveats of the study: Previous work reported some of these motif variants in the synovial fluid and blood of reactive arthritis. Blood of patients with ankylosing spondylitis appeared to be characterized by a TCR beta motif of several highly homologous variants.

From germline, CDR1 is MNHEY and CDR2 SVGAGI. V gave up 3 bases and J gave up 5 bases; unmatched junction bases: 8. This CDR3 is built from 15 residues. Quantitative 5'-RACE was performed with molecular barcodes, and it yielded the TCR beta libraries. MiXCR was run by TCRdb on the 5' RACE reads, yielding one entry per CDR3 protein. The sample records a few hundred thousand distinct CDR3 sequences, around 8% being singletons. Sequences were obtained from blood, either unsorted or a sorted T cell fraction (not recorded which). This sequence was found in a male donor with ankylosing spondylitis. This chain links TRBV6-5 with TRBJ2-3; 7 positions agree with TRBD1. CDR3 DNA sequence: TGTGCCAGCAGTTATCTAGAGGGGGCCGGAGATACGCAGTATTTT. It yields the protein CASSYLEGAGDTQYF.